Here is one T cell receptor beta chain with its context. Its specific antigen is unknown. It has no much larger one-base neighbor in the sample; base qualities were not kept. CD8 naive samples were obtained by positive selection for CCR7 among CD45RO-negative cells, yielding a CD45RA+CCR7+ population from which TemRA cells were excluded. Healthy HIV-negative adults with no recently reported acute infections or vaccinations were included as donors. All donors were Caucasian adults living in Nashville, Tennessee, USA. Blood was collected by leukapheresis, and PBMCs were isolated by Ficoll-Histopaque density gradient centrifugation and then cryopreserved in liquid nitrogen vapor phase. Analytical flow cytometry was used to check the purity and quantity of every magnetically sorted T cell population. Each sorted fraction had its genomic DNA isolated and then quantified by UV absorbance on a Nanodrop 2000c.

The sample is drawn from a study of shared clonotypes between healthy human individuals (dated by TCRdb to 2020 to 2022). At the level of the whole study: A couple of women and three men aged 18 to 49 years were included in the cohort. For each donor, CD4 naive and CD4 memory were each given three plates, CD8 naive was given two plates, and CD8 memory was given one plate. To estimate repertoire size and how much clonotypes are shared between individuals, the study performed deep sequencing of blood TCR repertoires from a handful of healthy adults. Libraries were prepared and TCR repertoires were sequenced by different laboratories using diverse techniques, in order to increase sequencing depth and limit assay-specific biases. Each donor's leukapheresis produced roughly between roughly 0.85 and 10 billion PBMCs.

The CDR3 has 15 amino acids, counting the end cysteine and phenylalanine. The CDR3 DNA has 45 bases and is translated from base 1. V is trimmed back by 3 bases and J by 4 bases, and the junction contains 5 bases that no gene match accounts for. The germline V gene encodes CDR1 MNHNS and CDR2 SASEGT. Using the deep immunoSEQ assay, TCR CDR3 regions were amplified from genomic DNA by multiplex PCR. Extracted genomic DNA from each cell subset was spread evenly across all wells of several immunoSEQ 96-well plates, with each plate serving as a replicate. For sorted subsets, each replicate PCR was loaded with approximately 0.2 ug genomic DNA, equivalent to 30,000 or so T cell genomes. The purified libraries were quantified using a Qubit 3.0 fluorometer, sized with a Bioanalyzer 2100, and then quantified again using the KAPA Library Quantification kit. Every immunoSEQ 96-well plate was sequenced on a dedicated single-read 150-cycle Illumina NextSeq 550 flow cell. The study's own analysis went as follows. The immunoSEQ output contained only junctional sequences without quality scores, so filtering could not match that applied to full-length reads. Sequences were annotated with PyIR, a Python wrapper for IgBLAST v1.9, and V/J genes and CDR3 were assigned using IMGT germline references. Reads were removed for weak V/J assignments (E-value above 1e-6), missing CDR3, stop codons, out-of-frame junctions, or ambiguous translated residues. V3J clonotypes were defined by identical inferred V gene, J gene, and CDR3 amino acid sequence. The percentage overlap between two repertoires was calculated by dividing the number of shared unique clonotypes by the size of the smaller repertoire. Three approaches were used to assess repertoire richness: RTK rarefaction, the Chao1 estimator, and Recon v2.1 estimates of unobserved clonotypes. OLGA was used to compute generation probabilities for all TCRbeta clonotypes that the gDNA method yielded from a handful of donors. TCRdb limited this immuneACCESS table to in-frame rearrangements with V and J called. A share of clones is missing; checked studies link under half to unresolved V genes, and the rest is unexplained. V and J calls and clone size follow that table, whereas D and trimming were derived from the DNA. The sample yields about 2 million clones; roughly 94% were counted once. The top ten constitute 0.9% to 1.4% of the sample.

Overall study results and their limits: Across a handful of donors, about 4.5% of naive CD4, approximately 4% of naive CD8, about 2.3% of memory CD4, and around 0.4% of memory CD8 clonotypes were shared. Higher generation probabilities were observed for clonotypes shared by all four sorted-subset donors than for non-shared clonotypes. Larger estimated clonotype richness was generally found for naive subsets than for memory subsets. Pairwise subsampling led to the expectation that sequencing depth would affect the degree of clonotype sharing among donors. Sampling was limited to blood, and TCR repertoires in tissue likely differ from TCR repertoires in blood. Because the study included a small number of donors, the genetic and exposure-history diversity represented was limited. Rarefaction of sorted-subset datasets indicated incomplete sequencing despite the large sequencing depth.

The chain was built from TRBV6-1 and TRBJ2-3, and TRBD2 matches 9 of the central bases. This receptor was taken from a man aged 18 to 29 in good health. The specimen sequenced was naive CD8+ T cells sorted from blood. This specimen's cell subset or site label, interpreted: CD45RA+CCR7+. The DNA reads as follows: TGTGCCAGCAGTGACCTAGCGGGAAGTGCAGATACGCAGTATTTT. This translates into CASSDLAGSADTQYF.